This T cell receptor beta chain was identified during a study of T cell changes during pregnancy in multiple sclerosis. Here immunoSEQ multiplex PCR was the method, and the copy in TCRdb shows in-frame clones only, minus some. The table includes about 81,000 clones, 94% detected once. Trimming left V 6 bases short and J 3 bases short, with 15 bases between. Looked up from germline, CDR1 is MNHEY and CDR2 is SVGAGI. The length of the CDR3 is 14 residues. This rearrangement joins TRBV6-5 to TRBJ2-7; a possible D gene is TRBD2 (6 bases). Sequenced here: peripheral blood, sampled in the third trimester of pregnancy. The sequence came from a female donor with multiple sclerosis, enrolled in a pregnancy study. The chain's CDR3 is CASSSTSSRYEQYF. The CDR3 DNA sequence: TGTGCCAGCAGCTCAACTAGCTCTCGCTACGAGCAGTACTTC.